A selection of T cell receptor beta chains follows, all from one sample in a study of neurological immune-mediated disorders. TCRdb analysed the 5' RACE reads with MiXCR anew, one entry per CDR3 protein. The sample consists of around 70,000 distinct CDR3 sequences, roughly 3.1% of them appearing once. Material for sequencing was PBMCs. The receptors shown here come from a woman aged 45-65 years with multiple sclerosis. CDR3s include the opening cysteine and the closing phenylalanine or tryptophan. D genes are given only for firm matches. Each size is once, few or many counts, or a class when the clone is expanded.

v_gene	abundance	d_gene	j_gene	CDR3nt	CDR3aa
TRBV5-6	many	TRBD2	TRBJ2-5	TGTGCCAGCAGCTTGAAATCGGCCCAGGAACTAGCGGGGGAAGAGACCCAGTACTTC	CASSLKSAQELAGEETQYF
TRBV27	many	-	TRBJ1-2	TGTGCCAGCAGTTCCTTTGGGTATGGCTACACCTTC	CASSSFGYGYTF
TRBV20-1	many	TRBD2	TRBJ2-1	TGCAGTGCTAGCAGCGGGGTGTGGAATGAGCAGTTCTTC	CSASSGVWNEQFF
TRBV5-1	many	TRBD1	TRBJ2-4	TGCGCCAGCAGCCGAGACAGGGGTCAAGATCTCGGGTTC	CASSRDRGQDLGF
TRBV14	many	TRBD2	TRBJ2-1	TGTGCCAGCAGCCAAGATCGGGGGGGATCCTACAATGAGCAGTTCTTC	CASSQDRGGSYNEQFF
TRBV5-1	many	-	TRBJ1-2	TGCGCCAGCAGCTTGGGCCCAAGTAGGGGGGCCTTCCACTATGGCTACACCTTC	CASSLGPSRGAFHYGYTF
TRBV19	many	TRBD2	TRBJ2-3	TGTGCCAGTATAATCAGTAGTGGGCTAGCGGGGAATAATACGCAGTATTTT	CASIISSGLAGNNTQYF
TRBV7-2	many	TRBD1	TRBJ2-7	TGTGCCAGCAGCCTAAACGGGCGACAGGGGGCCTACGAGCAGTACTTC	CASSLNGRQGAYEQYF
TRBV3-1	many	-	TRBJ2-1	TGTGCCAGCACCGATGGACTGGCCGATGAGCAGTTCTTC	CASTDGLADEQFF
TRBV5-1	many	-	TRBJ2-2	TGCGCCAGCAGCTTGGCGTTAGGGTCCGGCGGGGAGCTGTTTTTT	CASSLALGSGGELFF
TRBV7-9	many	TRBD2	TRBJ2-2	TGTGCCAGCAGCTTAGCGGCAACTAGCGGGGCCGGGGAGCTGTTTTTT	CASSLAATSGAGELFF
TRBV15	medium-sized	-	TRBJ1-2	TGTGCCACCAGCAGTCTAGATTATCTCAACTATGGCTACACCTTC	CATSSLDYLNYGYTF
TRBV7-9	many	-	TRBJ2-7	TGTGCCAGCAGCTTGAGGTCGGGGGGCATGGACCACGAGCAGTACTTC	CASSLRSGGMDHEQYF
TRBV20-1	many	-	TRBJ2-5	TGCAGTGCTAGAACAAGTGAGACCCAGTACTTC	CSARTSETQYF
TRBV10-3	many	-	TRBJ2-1	TGTGCCATCAGTGACAGGACTATCGGAAATGAGCAGTTCTTC	CAISDRTIGNEQFF
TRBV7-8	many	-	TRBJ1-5	TGTGCCAGCAGCTTTGAAGGGCAGCCCCAGCATTTT	CASSFEGQPQHF
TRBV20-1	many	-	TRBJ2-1	TGCAGTGCTAGAGATAGGTCGCGATCCTACAATGAGCAGTTCTTC	CSARDRSRSYNEQFF
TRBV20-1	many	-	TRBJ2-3	TGCAGTGCGAGACTAGTTTTCCCAGATACGCAGTATTTT	CSARLVFPDTQYF
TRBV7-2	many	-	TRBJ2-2	TGTGCCAGCAGCTCCCCCCCGTCCGCCGGGGAGCTGTTTTTT	CASSSPPSAGELFF
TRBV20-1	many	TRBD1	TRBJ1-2	TGCAGTGCTAGAGAGAACGGACAGGGCCCAATCCTGGGCTTC	CSARENGQGPILGF
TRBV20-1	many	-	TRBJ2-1	TGCAGTGCTATGATGGCGTGGGAGCAGTTCTTC	CSAMMAWEQFF
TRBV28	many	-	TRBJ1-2	TGTGCCAGCAGTTTAAGCCTTACACAGGGAATTTATGGCTACACCTTC	CASSLSLTQGIYGYTF